This TCR beta chain was found in a study of T-cell reconstitution after alpha-beta-depleted transplantation in children (dated by TCRdb to the mid-2010s). Describing the broader study: T-cell immune reconstitution after TCRalphabeta/CD19-depleted allogeneic hematopoietic cell transplantation in children was quantitatively tracked in the study by means of TCR repertoire profiling.

Including cysteine and phenylalanine, the CDR3 has 18 amino acids. Of the read, only the CDR3 DNA is kept; its 54 bases are in frame from base 1. Deletion took 5 bases off V and 0 bases off J, with a span of 17 bases between the germline ends. CDR1 is given as MDHEN and CDR2 as SYDVKM, both from the germline V gene. The full study reports these points: The apparently early alphabetaT-cell count recovery about two months after transplant was reportedly dependent on only several hundred rapidly expanded clones derived from non-depleted graft cells. In some patients, the high TCRbeta diversity seen at day 60 was put down to recipient T cells and intrathymic progenitors that had survived conditioning. The frequencies of hyperexpanded clones fell over the following months, and after one year, T-cell counts and TCRbeta diversity were mostly attributed to newly produced T cells.

Libraries were constructed by PCR. The instrument given in TCRdb is Illumina HiSeq 2500. To normalize quantification of the TCRbeta repertoire, the TCR libraries were built with molecular barcoding that relied on unique molecular identifiers. TCRdb took the public reads, trimmed them with fastp at Q25, ran MiXCR for clone calling and kept in-frame beta chains. Merged by CDR3 protein, the rows form single entries marked with the most common genes and DNA. The sample has about 300,000 distinct CDR3 sequences on record, almost 8% of them singletons. Approximately 9.6% of the sample belongs to the ten largest clones. This clonotype has more than one count but fewer than ten. Its antigen has not been determined. Base qualities are not provided; no much larger clone lies one nucleotide away. The treatment or condition label here, explained by the study, means: allogeneic hematopoietic cell transplantation with graft depleted of TCRalphabeta T cells and CD19 B cells. TCRalphabeta/CD19-depleted allogeneic hematopoietic cell grafts were given to the transplant recipients, all of whom were children.

The chain uses TRBV28 and TRBJ1-6; TRBD1 might be the D gene, on 5 matching bases. The source material was peripheral blood, sampled 360 days after TCRalphabeta/CD19-depleted stem cell transplant. The receptor comes from a female patient aged 2-9 years who had a stem cell transplant for Fanconi anemia, so the T cells may come from the graft donor. The sequence in DNA is TGTGCCAGCAGTCTATCTGACAGATTGAGCTCCTATAATTCACCCCTCCACTTT. Translation gives CASSLSDRLSSYNSPLHF. Extended through the reference TRBV28 and TRBJ1-6 proteins, this CDR3 yields the full variable domain: DVKVTQSSRYLVKRTGEKVFLECVQDMDHENMFWYRQDPGLGLRLIYFSYDVKMKEKGDIPEGYSVSREKKERFSLILESASTNQTSMYLCASSLSDRLSSYNSPLHFGNGTRLTVT.